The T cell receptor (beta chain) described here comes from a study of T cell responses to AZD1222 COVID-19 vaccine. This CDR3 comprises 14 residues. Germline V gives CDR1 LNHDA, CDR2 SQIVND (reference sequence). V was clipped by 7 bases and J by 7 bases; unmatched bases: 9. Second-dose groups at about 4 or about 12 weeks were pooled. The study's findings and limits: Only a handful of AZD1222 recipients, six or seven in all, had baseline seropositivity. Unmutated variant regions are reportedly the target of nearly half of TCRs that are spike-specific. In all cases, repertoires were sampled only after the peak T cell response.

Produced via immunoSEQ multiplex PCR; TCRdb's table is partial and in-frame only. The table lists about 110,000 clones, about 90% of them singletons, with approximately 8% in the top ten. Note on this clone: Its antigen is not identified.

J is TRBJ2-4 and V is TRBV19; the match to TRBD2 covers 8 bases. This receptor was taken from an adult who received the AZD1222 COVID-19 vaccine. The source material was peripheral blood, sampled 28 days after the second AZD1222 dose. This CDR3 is CASKDGTRMNIQYF. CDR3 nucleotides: TGTGCCAGTAAAGACGGGACTAGGATGAACATTCAGTACTTC.